These 21 T cell receptor beta chains were sequenced from one sample in a study of vaccination effects on CD4 cells after COVID-19. Assay used: immunoSEQ multiplex PCR; TCRdb lists only in-frame clones, some missing. The table records 70,000 or so clones, approximately 75% of them present only once. Within the ViraFEST assay, antigen-specific CD4+ T cells underwent expansion with viral peptide pools prior to sequencing. Culture proceeded for more than nine days, and CD4+ T cells were then isolated. The vaccine recipients had no prior SARS-CoV-2 infection, with negative nucleocapsid antibodies. Antigens for these TCRs are unknown. The sequences come from CD4+ T cells from PBMCs cultured with HCoV-NL63 spike peptides, collected before COVID-19 vaccination. These receptors were taken from a human donor who received a COVID-19 vaccine.

The chain links TRBV27 to TRBJ2-3; no reliable D call. Trimming took 3 bases from V and 2 from J, leaving 12 bases between them. CDR3 length: 15 amino acids. Germline values: CDR1 MNHEY, CDR2 SMNVEV (reference sequence). The CDR3 spells CASSFFSRPTDTQYF. The CDR3 region has the DNA TGTGCCAGCAGTTTTTTTTCCAGGCCCACAGATACGCAGTATTTT.

The genes are TRBV14 and TRBJ1-3; possibly TRBD1 for D (5 bases). CDR3 length equals 17 residues. Per the germline V gene, CDR1 is SGHDN and CDR2 is FVKESK. V shed 0 bases and J shed 4 bases, with 16 bases lying between them. CDR3 amino acids: CASSQDRWGKPGNTIYF. The CDR3 nucleotides are TGTGCCAGCAGCCAAGATAGGTGGGGGAAGCCGGGAAACACCATATATTTT.

The chain employs TRBV5-5 and TRBJ2-1; 9 bases are shared with TRBD1. This CDR3 spans 18 amino acids. CDR1 and CDR2 from the germline V gene are SGHKS and YYEKEE (reference sequence). J gave up 1 base and V 4 bases, and 12 bases lay outside the gene matches. This CDR3 reads CASSPGQGVSVSYNEQFF. The CDR3 coding sequence is TGTGCCAGCAGCCCGGGACAGGGTGTGTCAGTGTCCTACAATGAGCAGTTCTTC.

This sequence joins TRBV6-1 and TRBJ2-7; 7 bases are shared with TRBD1. CDR1 MNHNS and CDR2 SASEGT come from the germline V gene. V was pared by 0 bases and J by 3 bases, with 5 bases of the junction left unmatched. CDR3 size: 15 residues. The CDR3 region is CASSEAKTGNYEQYV. The CDR3 DNA is TGTGCCAGCAGTGAAGCTAAGACAGGGAACTACGAGCAGTACGTC.

The chain carries TRBV6-5 and TRBJ1-1, with D tentatively TRBD1 (5 bases). The germline V gene encodes CDR1 MNHEY and CDR2 SVGAGI. The CDR3 runs 15 residues. V was shortened by 0 bases and J by 5 bases, with 13 bases between the two germline ends. In DNA form, the CDR3 reads TGTGCCAGCAGTTACTCCAGGGTTGTCGGGACTGAAGCTTTCTTT. Translated: CASSYSRVVGTEAFF.

This clone was detected only a few times. The gene calls are TRBV7-6 and TRBJ2-2; 7 nucleotides align to TRBD2. V trimming: 7 bases; J trimming: 0 bases; junction bases outside the gene matches: 8. This CDR3 is built from 16 residues. Looked up from germline, CDR1 is SGHVS and CDR2 is FNYEAQ. CDR3 sequence (DNA): TGTGCCAGCACCCCGGTGGGGGGGGCGAACACCGGGGAGCTGTTTTTT. It encodes CASTPVGGANTGELFF.

The V call is TRBV21-1, the J call TRBJ2-1. TRBV21-1 is listed as a pseudogene. The CDR3 is 17 amino acids. CDR3 sequence reads: CASSKPGVSDSYNEQFF. Written as DNA, the CDR3 is TGTGCCAGCAGCAAGCCTGGGGTATCAGACTCCTACAATGAGCAGTTCTTC.

The V call is TRBV24-1, the J call TRBJ2-3; D ambiguous. V was pared by 9 bases and J by 6 bases, with 15 bases between. The CDR3 covers 13 residues. Looked up from germline, CDR1 is KGHDR and CDR2 is SFDVKD. CDR3 protein: CATGVAQRDTQYF. DNA of the CDR3: TGTGCCACCGGCGTAGCTCAACGGGATACGCAGTATTTT.

In its sample, this clone was seen a few times. The V gene is TRBV30, the J gene TRBJ1-4; D is unresolved. Germline V gene data show CDR1 as GTSNPN and CDR2 as SVGIG (reference sequence). Between the trimmed V and J ends, which lost 0 bases and 1 base, there was a span of 6 bases. This CDR3 has 14 amino acids. CDR3 amino acids: CAWSVGLTNEKLFF. CDR3 sequence (DNA): TGTGCCTGGAGTGTTGGTTTAACTAATGAAAAACTGTTTTTT.

The CDR3 region has the DNA TGTGCCACCAGTGATTTTACCCAGAGAGGCACCGGGGAGCTGTTTTTT. Amino acids: CATSDFTQRGTGELFF. The chain employs TRBV24-1 and TRBJ2-2; D gene unclear. V lost 1 base to trimming and J lost 4 bases, with 12 bases between them. The CDR3 is made up of 16 amino acids. The germline V gene has CDR1 KGHDR and CDR2 SFDVKD.

The gene calls are TRBV10-3 and TRBJ2-3; D is ambiguous. The CDR3 runs to 14 residues. The V and J ends lost 3 bases and 4 bases respectively, with 11 bases between them. The germline CDR1 and CDR2 sequences are ENHRY and SYGVKD. The CDR3 coding sequence is TGTGCCATCAGTGACAGTAAAAGGGCAGATACGCAGTATTTT. Protein sequence: CAISDSKRADTQYF.

The V and J genes are TRBV5-1 and TRBJ2-7; the D is unclear. CDR1 and CDR2 (germline): SGHRS, YFSETQ. V was cut by 3 bases and J by 3 bases, with 10 bases left in between. The CDR3 sequence is 13 residues long. The CDR3 here is CASSSRMDYEQYV. The CDR3 region has the DNA TGCGCCAGCAGCTCCAGGATGGACTACGAGCAGTACGTC.

CDR3 coding DNA: TGTGCCTGGAGTTTCCTTCGGTCGGGGTTAGGCGAAAAACTGTTTTTT. Its translation is CAWSFLRSGLGEKLFF. The chain is built from TRBV30 and TRBJ1-4; unclear D gene. The CDR3 has 16 amino acids. Trimming shortened V by 2 bases and J by 8 bases, and 21 bases separated the two germline ends. CDR1 is GTSNPN and CDR2 is SVGIG in the germline V gene (reference sequence).

The CDR3 DNA sequence: TGTGCCAGCAGCCAGATACAGGGGAGGGTTTATCCGAATACGCAGTATTTT. Protein: CASSQIQGRVYPNTQYF. The chain couples TRBV14 to TRBJ2-3; D tentatively fits TRBD1 or TRBD2 (7 bases each). Looked up from germline, CDR1 is SGHDN and CDR2 is FVKESK. The V end was cut by 3 bases, the J end by 7 bases, with 23 bases between. The CDR3 length is 17 residues.

The chain is built from TRBV4-3 and TRBJ1-1; D gene uncertain. Between the trimmed V and J ends, which lost 3 bases and 0 bases, there was a span of 11 bases. The CDR3 has 15 residues. CDR1 and CDR2 (germline): LGHNA, YSLEER. DNA for the CDR3: TGCGCCAGCAGCCAGGTGGGTGGGTTGAACACTGAAGCTTTCTTT. It encodes CASSQVGGLNTEAFF.

The chain uses TRBV6-2 or TRBV6-3 and TRBJ1-6, with D tentatively TRBD1 (5 bases). The CDR3 contains 16 residues. Trimming cost V 4 bases and J 3 bases, with 13 bases left between them. CDR1 is MNHEY, CDR2 SVGEGT, per germline. CDR3 DNA sequence: TGTGCCAGCAGTTCTTACAGGCGCCTCTATAATTCACCCCTCCACTTT. The encoded protein is CASSSYRRLYNSPLHF.

The chain recombines TRBV5-1 with TRBJ1-3; TRBD1 matches 10 bases. Germline CDR1 reads SGHRS; CDR2 reads YFSETQ. V shed 5 bases and J 4 bases; nucleotides not matched to a gene: 6. The CDR3 has 15 amino acids. For the CDR3, the DNA is TGCGCCAGCAGGGAGGGACAGGGGCGCGGAAACACCATATATTTT. Protein product: CASREGQGRGNTIYF. The full variable domain, with the rest looked up from reference TRBV5-1 and TRBJ1-3, is KAGVTQTPRYLIKTRGQQVTLSCSPISGHRSVSWYQQTPGQGLQFLFEYFSETQRNKGNFPGRFSGRQFSNSRSEMNVSTLELGDSALYLCASREGQGRGNTIYFGEGSWLTVV.

The chain has TRBV10-3 and TRBJ2-7; unclear D gene. Trimming shortened V by 0 bases and J by 4 bases, and 10 bases separated the two germline ends. This CDR3 comprises 14 residues. Germline V CDR1 and CDR2: ENHRY, SYGVKD. CDR3 DNA: TGTGCCATCAGTGAGTCCGGTTCGAGGTACGAGCAGTACGTC. Translating it yields CAISESGSRYEQYV.

The chain recombines TRBV6-5 with TRBJ1-2; 8 bases align to TRBD1. Germline loops: CDR1 MNHEY, CDR2 SVGAGI. The CDR3 extends over 16 amino acids. Trimming at V came to 0 bases and at J to 4 bases, leaving 7 bases not matched to a gene. The CDR3 DNA reads as TGTGCCAGCAGTTACTCGGGCAGGGGGCTTAGCTATGGCTACACCTTC. This codes for CASSYSGRGLSYGYTF.

The J gene is TRBJ2-3, the V gene TRBV4-1; D is ambiguous. CDR1 is MGHRA and CDR2 is YSYEKL in the germline V gene. V gave up 4 bases and J gave up 0 bases, with 8 bases separating them. This CDR3 contains 14 residues. The CDR3 sequence: CASSRDQSTDTQYF. CDR3 DNA sequence: TGCGCCAGCAGCCGAGACCAAAGCACAGATACGCAGTATTTT.

This clone was counted a few times. This chain joins TRBV18 and TRBJ1-1; D gene uncertain. Germline CDR1 is KGHSH and CDR2 is LQKENI. V was shortened by 6 bases and J by 1 base, with 12 bases between the two germline ends. The CDR3 consists of 14 residues. CDR3: CASSLSVQNTEAFF. In DNA form, the CDR3 reads TGTGCCAGCTCCCTTTCCGTACAGAACACTGAAGCTTTCTTT.